Presented here are 31 T cell receptor beta chains from one specimen sequenced in a study of T cell responses to AZD1222 COVID-19 vaccine. Sequenced by immunoSEQ multiplex PCR; TCRdb stores in-frame clones only, minus some. The repertoire consists of tens of thousands of clones, with 60% to 80% occurring once and the leading ten covering around 21%. Sequencing used peripheral blood, obtained on day 0 of AZD1222 vaccination. The receptors derive from an adult in good health.

This clone has a single count. The junction shows a germline mismatch at one end, possibly a read error. This chain uses TRBV4-1 with TRBJ2-1; TRBD2 matches at 10 bases. Looked up from germline, CDR1 is MGHRA and CDR2 is YSYEKL. The CDR3 has 15 residues. The CDR3: CASSQERQREGPHLF. The CDR3 DNA sequence: TGCGCCAGCAGCCAAGAACGGCAGCGGGAGGGCCCGCACCTCTTC.

The CDR3 bases are TGCAGCGCCGAGAACGGGAACACTGAAGCTTTCTTT. Protein: CSAENGNTEAFF. The chain carries TRBV29-1 and TRBJ1-1; no reliable D call. The CDR3 extends over 12 amino acids. Germline CDR1 reads SQVTM; CDR2 reads ANQGSEA. Between the trimmed V and J ends, which lost 7 bases and 1 base, there was a span of 10 bases.

V usage is TRBV29-1 and J usage is TRBJ2-7; tentatively, D is TRBD1 (6 bases). V dropped 6 bases and J dropped 3 bases, with 21 bases sitting between them. In germline, CDR1 is SQVTM, CDR2 ANQGSEA. The CDR3 loop spans 15 amino acids. CDR3 in DNA: TGCAGCGTGCGACAAGGCAGGGGACGAAGCTACGAGCAGTACTTC. Protein: CSVRQGRGRSYEQYF.

The chain employs TRBV3-1 (or the pseudogene TRBV3-2) and TRBJ2-5; D assignment may be TRBD1 or TRBD2 (6 bases each). Trimming removed 1 base from V and 5 bases from J, with 14 bases in between. The CDR3 sequence is 15 residues long. Per the germline V gene, CDR1 is LGHDT and CDR2 is YNNKEL (reference sequence). The CDR3 nucleotides are TGTGCCAGCAGCCAAGGCCACTTAGGGGGGGAGACCCAGTACTTC. This codes for CASSQGHLGGETQYF.

Note on this clone: At one end, the junction sequence differs from germline, possibly due to a read error. Other DNA sequences from this sample encode an identical CDR3 as well. The rearrangement uses TRBV3-1 (or the pseudogene TRBV3-2) and TRBJ2-6; 8 bases are a match to TRBD1. Germline V lookup: CDR1 LGHDT, CDR2 YNNKEL (reference sequence). The CDR3 extends over 15 amino acids. CDR3 sequence reads: CASSRQGSGANVLTF. CDR3 nucleotide sequence: TGTGCCAGCAGCCGACAGGGGTCCGGGGCCAACGTCCTGACTTTT.

The CDR3 DNA sequence: TGTGCCAGCAGCGTAGACGGAGGCACACACAATGAGCAGTTCTTC. It codes for CASSVDGGTHNEQFF. The chain uses TRBV9 and TRBJ2-1; D is perhaps TRBD2 (5 bases). Trimming pared 0 bases from V and 5 bases from J, leaving 12 bases between. The germline V gene encodes CDR1 SGDLS and CDR2 YYNGEE. This CDR3 has 15 amino acids. Supplemented by reference TRBV9 and TRBJ2-1, the full variable domain reads DSGVTQTPKHLITATGQRVTLRCSPRSGDLSVYWYQQSLDQGLQFLIQYYNGEERAKGNILERFSAQQFPDLHSELNLSSLELGDSALYFCASSVDGGTHNEQFFGPGTRLTVL.

The J gene is TRBJ2-1, the V gene TRBV15; TRBD2 aligns across 8 bases. The length of the CDR3 is 15 residues. CDR1 is LNHNV and CDR2 is YYDKDF in the germline V gene (reference sequence). With 1 base clipped from V and 6 bases from J, the junction kept 5 bases outside the gene matches. The DNA of the CDR3 is TGTGCCACCAGCAGAGGTGGTAGCGGGACCAATGAGCAGTTCTTC. Its protein is CATSRGGSGTNEQFF.

The chain uses TRBV5-1 and TRBJ2-5; 9 bases are a match to TRBD1. The CDR3 contains 16 residues. CDR1 and CDR2 (germline): SGHRS, YFSETQ. V was pared by 0 bases and J by 3 bases, with 6 bases of the junction left unmatched. CDR3 nucleotide sequence: TGCGCCAGCAGCTTGGGTCTTGGACAGGGGAAAGAGACCCAGTACTTC. Its translation is CASSLGLGQGKETQYF.

This sequence joins TRBV7-9 and TRBJ2-6; 7 nucleotides line up with TRBD1. Germline CDR1 and CDR2: SEHNR and FQNEAQ (reference sequence). The junction had 10 bases not matched to a gene; V was cut back by 5 bases and J by 0 bases. This CDR3 has 18 amino acids. CDR3 protein: CASSLPTGKGSGANVLTF. For the CDR3, the DNA is TGTGCCAGCAGCCTACCGACAGGGAAGGGCTCTGGGGCCAACGTCCTGACTTTC.

This clone was recorded once. The V call is TRBV2, the J call TRBJ2-4; possible D gene TRBD1, 6 bases. This CDR3 has 13 amino acids. The ends were cut back, 7 bases at V and 7 bases at J, with 14 bases in the middle. Germline CDR1 and CDR2: SNHLY and FYNNEI. Here the CDR3 DNA reads TGTGCCAGCAACCCATACAGGGAGAACATTCAGTACTTC. Its protein product is CASNPYRENIQYF.

The chain couples TRBV10-3 to TRBJ2-2; D call uncertain. Trimming removed 5 bases from V and 0 bases from J, with 13 bases in between. The germline V gene encodes CDR1 ENHRY and CDR2 SYGVKD. This CDR3 contains 16 residues. Written as DNA, the CDR3 is TGTGCCATCAGTATCCAGTGGGCAGCGAACACCGGGGAGCTGTTTTTT. This gives the protein CAISIQWAANTGELFF.

This clone was recorded only once. This chain uses TRBV27 with TRBJ2-3, with D perhaps matching TRBD2 (6 bases). Germline V gene lookup returns CDR1 MNHEY and CDR2 SMNVEV (reference sequence). This CDR3 comprises 14 residues. V was shortened by 6 bases and J by 2 bases, with 12 bases between the two germline ends. In DNA form, the CDR3 reads TGTGCCAGCAGCGTCGCGGGGACCACAGATACGCAGTATTTT. Its translation is CASSVAGTTDTQYF.

V is TRBV5-1 and J is TRBJ1-1, with D possibly being TRBD1 (5 bases). CDR3 length: 13 amino acids. Germline V lookup: CDR1 SGHRS, CDR2 YFSETQ. Trimming took 2 bases from V and 4 from J, leaving 9 bases between them. This chain's CDR3 is CASSFGGTTEAFF. For the CDR3, the DNA is TGCGCCAGCAGCTTCGGGGGGACCACTGAAGCTTTCTTT.

The J gene is TRBJ1-4, the V gene TRBV2; no clear D gene. This CDR3 has 14 residues. Germline lookup yields CDR1 SNHLY and CDR2 FYNNEI. Between the trimmed V and J ends, which lost 2 bases and 0 bases, there was a span of 4 bases. This chain's CDR3 is CASSEYTTNEKLFF. CDR3 DNA sequence: TGTGCCAGCAGTGAATACACAACTAATGAAAAACTGTTTTTT.

V and J are TRBV28 and TRBJ2-4; unclear D gene. Trimming cost V 1 base and J 0 bases, with 10 bases left between them. In germline, CDR1 is MDHEN, CDR2 SYDVKM. The CDR3 runs 16 residues. CDR3 bases: TGTGCCAGCAGTTTATATCGGTCTCTAGCCAAAAACATTCAGTACTTC. Residues: CASSLYRSLAKNIQYF.

The CDR3 nucleotides are TGTGCCAGCAGCGTAGCTGGAGGGAGCCAAGAGACCCAGTACTTC. Its protein is CASSVAGGSQETQYF. The J gene is TRBJ2-5, the V gene TRBV9; tentative D call: TRBD2 (6 bases). In germline, CDR1 is SGDLS, CDR2 YYNGEE. Trimming took 0 bases from V and 1 from J, leaving 10 bases between them. The CDR3 spans 15 residues.

In this sample, this clone turned up a few times. The gene calls are TRBV6-1 and TRBJ2-1; 9 nucleotides match TRBD2. This CDR3 is built from 13 residues. Trimming cost V 5 bases and J 10 bases; bases outside gene matches: 6. Germline V CDR1 and CDR2: MNHNS, SASEGT. The CDR3 region is CASSSGTSSEQFF. The CDR3 DNA reads as TGTGCCAGCAGTTCCGGGACTAGCAGCGAGCAGTTCTTC.

The chain carries TRBV19 and TRBJ2-1; D is possibly TRBD2 (6 bases). The germline gives CDR1 LNHDA, CDR2 SQIVND (reference sequence). The germline V and J ends were trimmed by 1 base and 0 bases, with 16 bases remaining between them. This CDR3 comprises 18 residues. CDR3 coding DNA: TGTGCCAGTAGTATAGTCGGGAGCGGAGTAAGCTCCTACAATGAGCAGTTCTTC. This gives the protein CASSIVGSGVSSYNEQFF. Full variable domain (missing parts from reference TRBV19 and TRBJ2-1): DGGITQSPKYLFRKEGQNVTLSCEQNLNHDAMYWYRQDPGQGLRLIYYSQIVNDFQKGDIAEGYSVSREKKESFPLTVTSAQKNPTAFYLCASSIVGSGVSSYNEQFFGPGTRLTVL.

The chain recombines TRBV7-2 with TRBJ2-3, with TRBD2 identical over 9 bases. This CDR3 comprises 17 residues. The trim removed 1 base at V and 0 bases at J, leaving 5 bases unmatched. Germline V gene data show CDR1 as SGHTA and CDR2 as FQGNSA. Here the CDR3 DNA reads TGTGCCAGCAGCTTAGTAGCGGGAGTATATAGCACAGATACGCAGTATTTT. It yields the protein CASSLVAGVYSTDTQYF.

The rearrangement uses TRBV24-1 and TRBJ2-5; TRBD1 aligns across 10 bases. This CDR3 has 15 residues. CDR1 is KGHDR and CDR2 is SFDVKD in the germline V gene. V trimming: 0 bases; J trimming: 4 bases; junction bases outside the gene matches: 1. The CDR3 protein is CATSDLRTGGETQYF. The CDR3, as DNA: TGTGCCACCAGTGATTTGAGGACAGGGGGAGAGACCCAGTACTTC.

The chain uses TRBV2 and TRBJ1-6; weak D call: TRBD1 (5 bases). The germline V gene has CDR1 SNHLY and CDR2 FYNNEI. The CDR3 totals 14 residues. Trimming cost V 6 bases and J 7 bases, with 13 bases left between them. Written as DNA, the CDR3 is TGTGCCAGCAGACGCAGGGCCTCGAATTCACCCCTCCACTTT. Encoded protein: CASRRRASNSPLHF.

In nucleotides, the CDR3 is TGCAGCGTGGGGGCGCTGGATGGCTACACCTTC. Translated, it gives CSVGALDGYTF. This chain joins TRBV29-1 and TRBJ1-2; perhaps TRBD1 as D (6 bases). The CDR3 covers 11 residues. The V end was cut by 6 bases, the J end by 6 bases, with 11 bases between. In germline, CDR1 is SQVTM, CDR2 ANQGSEA.

This clone appeared a single time. The chain couples TRBV30 to TRBJ1-4, with D hard to call. Germline V lookup: CDR1 GTSNPN, CDR2 SVGIG (reference sequence). The V gene lost 0 bases and the J gene lost 5 bases, with 7 bases spanning the gap. This CDR3 has 13 amino acids. In nucleotides, the CDR3 is TGTGCCTGGAGTGTCCGCCTCAATGAAAAACTGTTTTTT. Translating it yields CAWSVRLNEKLFF.

The chain combines TRBV19 with TRBJ1-1; 8 positions agree with TRBD1. This CDR3 has 14 amino acids. V gave up 8 bases and J gave up 4 bases; unmatched junction bases: 9. Germline V gene data show CDR1 as LNHDA and CDR2 as SQIVND (reference sequence). The chain's CDR3 is CASGERQGITEAFF. The CDR3 DNA is TGTGCCAGTGGAGAGCGACAGGGGATCACTGAAGCTTTCTTT.

The chain recombines TRBV7-2 with TRBJ2-3; D may be TRBD2 (6 bases). Germline CDR1 SGHTA, CDR2 FQGNSA. Trimming took 5 bases from V and 6 from J, leaving 18 bases between them. There are 15 residues in the CDR3. The CDR3 protein is CASSVTLAIGDTQYF. The CDR3, as DNA: TGTGCCAGCAGCGTCACGCTAGCGATTGGGGATACGCAGTATTTT.

The rearrangement uses TRBV10-3 and TRBJ2-7; TRBD1 aligns across 8 bases. J gave up 6 bases and V 7 bases, and 11 bases lay outside the gene matches. Germline assignment: CDR1 ENHRY and CDR2 SYGVKD. The length of the CDR3 is 14 residues. CDR3 in DNA: TGTGCCATCAAATCCGGACAGGGTGGAGGCGAGCAGTACTTC. Translated, it gives CAIKSGQGGGEQYF.

This chain uses TRBV4-1 with TRBJ2-1, with TRBD2 matching 11 bases. V shed 3 bases, J shed 8 bases, and the junction held 9 bases outside the gene matches. The CDR3 is 16 amino acids. CDR1 MGHRA and CDR2 YSYEKL come from the germline V gene. CDR3 region: CASSQPSGRRRHEQFF. The CDR3 DNA is TGCGCCAGCAGCCAGCCTAGCGGGAGGAGGAGACATGAGCAGTTCTTC.

This chain uses TRBV19 with TRBJ1-4, with D perhaps TRBD1 (5 bases). The ends were cut back, 0 bases at V and 0 bases at J, with 11 bases in the middle. CDR1 is LNHDA and CDR2 is SQIVND in the germline V gene (reference sequence). This CDR3 region has 17 residues. In nucleotides, the CDR3 is TGTGCCAGTAGTATAGACGGGACGGTGACAACTAATGAAAAACTGTTTTTT. Amino acids: CASSIDGTVTTNEKLFF.

The chain couples TRBV27 to TRBJ1-1; 7 nucleotides match TRBD1. This CDR3 is 16 amino acids long. CDR1 and CDR2 from the germline V gene are MNHEY and SMNVEV (reference sequence). J lost 4 bases, V lost 3 bases, and 11 bases had no gene match. The CDR3 loop is CASSFLQGRFSTEAFF. CDR3 sequence (DNA): TGTGCCAGCAGTTTTTTACAGGGGAGGTTCAGCACTGAAGCTTTCTTT.

The chain carries TRBV19 and TRBJ1-5; D not resolved. The CDR3 runs 13 residues. The germline gives CDR1 LNHDA, CDR2 SQIVND (reference sequence). V shed 5 bases and J shed 2 bases, with 7 bases lying between them. CDR3 loop: CASSFSGNQPQHF. CDR3 sequence (DNA): TGTGCCAGTAGTTTCTCTGGCAATCAGCCCCAGCATTTT.

This clone turned up a few times. This chain links TRBV5-1 with TRBJ2-1, with D perhaps assigned TRBD1 or TRBD2 (5 bases each). From germline, CDR1 is SGHRS and CDR2 YFSETQ. This CDR3 contains 15 residues. V dropped 6 bases and J dropped 6 bases, with 19 bases sitting between them. The CDR3 reads CASMGVGDRFNEQFF. CDR3 DNA: TGCGCCAGCATGGGCGTGGGGGACCGATTCAATGAGCAGTTCTTC.